Following are 32 T cell receptor beta chains from one sample sequenced in a study of molecular identifiers for immune sequencing clone quantification. TCRdb processed the PCR reads anew with MiXCR; each CDR3 protein has one entry. The table has some 650,000 distinct CDR3 sequences, about 20% seen once. Material: naive CD8+ T cells from blood, with Jurkat cell RNA spiked in. Subset: FACS-sorted CD8+CD4-CCR7+CD45RA+ naive T cells. The receptors here all came from a human donor in good health. Some libraries in this study had Jurkat cell RNA spiked in.

This clonotype was counted ten times or more. The CDR3 region is CASSLPYQETQYF. The CDR3 coding sequence is TGTGCCAGCAGCTTGCCGTACCAAGAGACCCAGTACTTC. This chain joins TRBV5-5 and TRBJ2-5; D uncertain. CDR3 length: 13 residues. The germline V gene encodes CDR1 SGHKS and CDR2 YYEKEE (reference sequence). Trimming shortened V by 1 base and J by 0 bases, and 4 bases separated the two germline ends.

This clonotype was counted many times. The rearrangement links TRBV5-1 to TRBJ2-1, with D unclear. The V end was cut by 4 bases, the J end by 0 bases, with 11 bases between. There are 15 residues in the CDR3. Germline lookup yields CDR1 SGHRS and CDR2 YFSETQ. CDR3 region: CASSLDESSYNEQFF. The CDR3 DNA is TGCGCCAGCAGCCTGGATGAGAGCTCCTACAATGAGCAGTTCTTC.

For this clonotype: This could be a read error, since a much larger clone is one nucleotide away. The chain couples TRBV7-9 to TRBJ2-7, with D tentatively TRBD1 or TRBD2 (5 bases each). Germline CDR1 reads SEHNR; CDR2 reads FQNEAQ (reference sequence). The CDR3 has 14 residues. Here the CDR3 DNA reads TGTGCCAGCGGCTTATATAACGTGGGGGACGAGCAGTACTTC. Translation gives CASGLYNVGDEQYF.

In its sample, this clonotype was seen many times. The chain couples TRBV7-9 to TRBJ1-4; 7 nucleotides match TRBD1. This CDR3 spans 15 amino acids. With V trimmed by 5 bases and J by 4 bases, 7 bases remained unmatched. Germline V gene data show CDR1 as SEHNR and CDR2 as FQNEAQ (reference sequence). CDR3 DNA: TGTGCCAGCAGCGGGTCCGGGACAGTTAATGAAAAACTGTTTTTT. Its protein is CASSGSGTVNEKLFF.

This clonotype was detected many times. The rearrangement uses TRBV20-1 and TRBJ2-3; possible D gene TRBD1, 5 bases. Germline V CDR1 and CDR2: DFQATT, SNEGSKA (reference sequence). The CDR3 is 16 amino acids. The V end lost 0 bases, the J end lost 3 bases, and 16 bases lay between the germline ends. DNA for the CDR3: TGCAGTGCTAGAGAAACGACAGCGCTGGTGACAGATACGCAGTATTTT. Translated: CSARETTALVTDTQYF.

This clonotype was detected only a few times. A junction boundary mismatches the germline segment, possibly from a read error. The chain couples TRBV7-7 to TRBJ1-6; no clear D gene. CDR3 length equals 15 residues. Germline CDR1 reads SSHAT; CDR2 reads FNYEAQ (reference sequence). The CDR3 DNA follows: TGTGCTAGCAGCTCCCCGATGGAAGCTACCGCACCCCTCCACTTT. Protein: CASSSPMEATAPLHF.

The table lists this clonotype with a few counts. This chain uses TRBV7-8 with TRBJ2-7; D unclear. Per the germline V gene, CDR1 is SGHVS and CDR2 is FQNEAQ. The germline V and J ends were trimmed by 0 bases and 3 bases, with 9 bases remaining between them. The CDR3 sequence is 14 residues long. The CDR3 bases are TGTGCCAGCAGCTTAGCGAGGAACCTCTACGAGCAGTACTTC. As protein: CASSLARNLYEQYF.

About this clonotype: This likely comes from a read error, as the CDR3 has no conserved phenylalanine or tryptophan at its end. The chain joins TRBV4-2 to TRBJ2-7; D gene uncertain. The CDR3 sequence is 14 residues long. CDR1 is LGHNA and CDR2 is YNFKEQ in the germline V gene. Trimming took 3 bases from V and 0 from J, leaving 9 bases between them. CDR3 loop: CASSHPLSSYEQYL. DNA for the CDR3: TGTGCCAGCAGCCACCCTTTGAGCTCCTACGAGCAGTACCTC.

The chain links TRBV4-3 to TRBJ2-2, with TRBD1 identical over 7 bases. Unmatched junction bases numbered 8, after V lost 0 bases and J lost 1 base. CDR1 and CDR2 (germline): LGHNA, YSLEER. The CDR3 runs to 18 residues. The CDR3 loop reads CASSQDLLQGLNTGELFF. In nucleotides, the CDR3 is TGCGCCAGCAGCCAAGATTTACTACAGGGGCTGAACACCGGGGAGCTGTTTTTT.

The chain joins TRBV27 to TRBJ2-7; 7 nucleotides line up with TRBD2. This CDR3 comprises 14 residues. J gave up 3 bases and V 5 bases, and 7 bases lay outside the gene matches. In germline, CDR1 is MNHEY, CDR2 SMNVEV (reference sequence). For the CDR3, the DNA is TGTGCCAGCAGTCCCTTTGCGGGGGACTACGAGCAGTACTTC. Its translation is CASSPFAGDYEQYF.

This clonotype was counted many times. V usage is TRBV28 and J usage is TRBJ2-5, with 12 positions matching TRBD2. The trim removed 7 bases at V and 2 bases at J, leaving 8 bases unmatched. The germline V gene encodes CDR1 MDHEN and CDR2 SYDVKM. CDR3 length: 16 residues. The DNA of the CDR3 is TGTGCCAGCACCCCCATGCTAGCGGGAGGGCAAGAGACCCAGTACTTC. This codes for CASTPMLAGGQETQYF.

Worth noting for this clonotype: The CDR3 does not end in the conserved phenylalanine or tryptophan, so this is likely a read error. The rearrangement joins TRBV9 to TRBJ1-5; 7 bases map to TRBD1. The V segment lost 5 bases and the J segment 0 bases; nucleotides outside the gene matches: 5. CDR3 size: 15 residues. Germline-derived CDR1 and CDR2 are SGDLS and YYNGEE. The CDR3 bases are TGTGCCAGCAGTTCGACAGGGTCTAGCAATCAGCCCCAGCATCTT. Protein: CASSSTGSSNQPQHL.

This clonotype occurred many times. This chain connects TRBV7-9 to TRBJ2-2, with 7 bases matching TRBD1. The CDR3 totals 15 residues. The V gene's germline CDR1 is SEHNR and CDR2 FQNEAQ (reference sequence). V lost 5 bases, J lost 5 bases, and 8 bases stayed unmatched. The CDR3 DNA is TGTGCCAGCAGCACCTGGGACAGTTCGACCGGGGAGCTGTTTTTT. It translates to CASSTWDSSTGELFF. Together with reference TRBV7-9 and TRBJ2-2, the CDR3 gives the full variable domain: DTGVSQNPRHKITKRGQNVTFRCDPISEHNRLYWYRQTLGQGPEFLTYFQNEAQLEKSRLLSDRFSAERPKGSFSTLEIQRTEQGDSAMYLCASSTWDSSTGELFFGEGSRLTVL.

Points on this clonotype: At one end the junction does not follow the germline gene, possibly because of a read error. The chain combines TRBV6-6 with TRBJ2-7, with 8 nucleotides matching TRBD2. Germline CDR1 is MNHNY and CDR2 is SVGAGI (reference sequence). This CDR3 has 12 residues. The CDR3 DNA reads as TGCGACACCGCGGGGGGTGGGTACGAGCAGTACTTC. It yields the protein CDTAGGGYEQYF.

As regards this clonotype: This may be a read error, as it is one base from a much larger clone. The chain has TRBV28 and TRBJ2-7; no clear D gene. Germline V gives CDR1 MDHEN, CDR2 SYDVKM. The CDR3 length is 15 residues. The V gene lost 8 bases and the J gene lost 3 bases, with 20 bases spanning the gap. In DNA, the CDR3 is TGTGCCAGCGCGCGATCGGACGCTAGAGGCTACGAGCAGTACTTC. This sequence encodes CASARSDARGYEQYF.

Many counts were recorded for this clonotype. This chain connects TRBV25-1 to TRBJ2-5; D possibly corresponds to TRBD1 (5 bases). The CDR3 has 15 residues. Trimming removed 4 bases at V and 3 bases at J, with 15 bases between. Looked up from germline, CDR1 is MGHDK and CDR2 is SYGVNS. CDR3: CASSAPGNGEETQYF. CDR3 in DNA: TGTGCCAGCAGTGCGCCAGGGAATGGCGAAGAGACCCAGTACTTC.

Note on this clonotype: This may come from a read error, since a much larger clone is one base off. Because the CDR3 is missing its conserved closing phenylalanine or tryptophan, this is likely a read error. The chain carries TRBV13 and TRBJ1-2; D is perhaps TRBD1 (6 bases). Germline lookup yields CDR1 PRHDT and CDR2 FYEKMQ (reference sequence). The CDR3 is 17 residues long. V lost 4 bases and J 2 bases, leaving 20 bases between the germline ends. Here the CDR3 reads CASSSRGGQTLNYGYTL. In DNA form, the CDR3 reads TGTGCCAGCAGCTCCAGGGGCGGACAGACGCTAAACTATGGCTACACCCTC.

V usage is TRBV11-2 and J usage is TRBJ1-1, with D unclear. The CDR3 has 12 residues. V was cut by 2 bases and J by 3 bases, with 4 bases left in between. CDR1 and CDR2 (germline): SGHAT, FQNNGV. As DNA, the CDR3 is TGTGCCAGCAGCTTAACTCACACTGAAGCTTTCTTT. Its translation: CASSLTHTEAFF.

Turning to this clonotype: It may be a read error: a sequence one base away is much more abundant. The rearrangement uses TRBV9 and TRBJ1-1; D is unclear. Germline CDR1 is SGDLS and CDR2 is YYNGEE. The CDR3 has 11 amino acids. Trimming cost V 10 bases and J 4 bases, with 11 bases left between them. CDR3 nucleotide sequence: TGTGCCGGCGGGGTAAGCACTGAAGCTTTCTTT. The encoded protein is CAGGVSTEAFF.

At least ten counts were recorded for this clonotype. The chain joins TRBV6-2 or TRBV6-3 to TRBJ1-1, with TRBD1 as a possible D gene (6 bases). V lost 5 bases to trimming and J lost 6 bases, with 13 bases between them. The length of the CDR3 is 13 residues. Germline assignment: CDR1 MNHEY and CDR2 SVGEGT. The chain's CDR3 is CASSGRQAAEAFF. Here the CDR3 DNA reads TGTGCCAGCAGTGGACGACAGGCCGCTGAAGCTTTCTTT.

The CDR3 loop reads CASSIVGSGNEQFF. The CDR3 bases are TGTGCCAGTAGTATAGTGGGGTCAGGCAATGAGCAGTTCTTC. This chain connects TRBV19 to TRBJ2-1; no clear D. Looked up from germline, CDR1 is LNHDA and CDR2 is SQIVND (reference sequence). Deletions cut 1 base from V and 6 bases from J, with 10 bases between. The CDR3 is 14 residues long.

Points on this clonotype: No conserved phenylalanine or tryptophan is present at the end of the CDR3, so a read error is the likely explanation. The DNA is left out, because the CDR3 cannot be placed on it with certainty; the CDR3 is given as TCRdb lists it. The chain is built from TRBV4-1 and TRBJ1-5. The CDR3 totals 15 residues, both ends included. CDR1 is MGHRA, CDR2 YSYEKL, per germline. The CDR3 loop reads CASSQVTGDNQPRHL.

Ten or more counts support this clonotype. CDR3 nucleotide sequence: TGTGCCAGCAGCCTGACGACAGGGGGCTTATCAGATACGCAGTATTTT. As protein: CASSLTTGGLSDTQYF. This rearrangement joins TRBV7-2 to TRBJ2-3; 10 positions agree with TRBD1. J lost 4 bases, V lost 5 bases, and 9 bases had no gene match. Germline lookup yields CDR1 SGHTA and CDR2 FQGNSA. CDR3 length: 16 residues.

This clonotype was counted only a few times. The rearrangement joins TRBV2 to TRBJ2-3, with D perhaps TRBD1 or TRBD2 (7 bases each). This CDR3 is built from 19 residues. Germline V gives CDR1 SNHLY, CDR2 FYNNEI. V was cut by 2 bases and J by 0 bases, with 21 bases left in between. As DNA, the CDR3 is TGTGCCAGCAGTGAAACGACTAGCAGGGGGACAACTAGCACAGATACGCAGTATTTT. It specifies CASSETTSRGTTSTDTQYF.

This clonotype was picked up many times. The J gene is TRBJ2-4, the V gene TRBV28, with a weak D call TRBD1 (5 bases). CDR3 size: 15 residues. Looked up from germline, CDR1 is MDHEN and CDR2 is SYDVKM. The V gene lost 2 bases and the J gene lost 4 bases, with 12 bases spanning the gap. DNA for the CDR3: TGTGCCAGCAGTTTAAGGGGTCCCCTGAAAAACATTCAGTACTTC. Translating gives CASSLRGPLKNIQYF.

The chain carries TRBV7-9 and TRBJ2-7; 8 bases match TRBD2. The CDR3 has 16 amino acids. V gave up 5 bases and J gave up 0 bases; unmatched junction bases: 9. Germline assignment: CDR1 SEHNR and CDR2 FQNEAQ (reference sequence). CDR3 nucleotides: TGTGCCAGCAGCGCAGCTAGCGGGTCCCGCTCCTACGAGCAGTACTTC. Translating it yields CASSAASGSRSYEQYF.

This clonotype has a single count. One base away lies a much larger clone, so this may be a sequencing read error. The chain joins TRBV5-3 to TRBJ2-3; D perhaps matches TRBD1 (6 bases). TRBV5-3 has ORF status, its function being uncertain. The CDR3 has 15 amino acids. V lost 10 bases to trimming and J lost 4 bases, with 22 bases between them. CDR3 DNA: TGTGCCGGCAGCTTGTATGGGGGCACGGCAGATACGCAGTATTTT. Protein sequence: CAGSLYGGTADTQYF.

This clonotype was seen repeatedly, ten times or more. The chain employs TRBV2 and TRBJ2-3, with unresolved D. The CDR3 length is 15 residues. The V end was cut by 1 base, the J end by 1 base, with 9 bases between. Germline loops: CDR1 SNHLY, CDR2 FYNNEI. The CDR3 coding sequence is TGTGCCAGCAGTGAAGGAGTGACGGGCACAGATACGCAGTATTTT. The encoded protein is CASSEGVTGTDTQYF.

This clonotype was detected only a few times. J is TRBJ2-3 and V is TRBV15; D gene ambiguous. The CDR3 length is 12 residues. V lost 4 bases to trimming and J lost 6 bases, with 8 bases between them. The germline CDR1 and CDR2 sequences are LNHNV and YYDKDF (reference sequence). CDR3 nucleotide sequence: TGTGCCACCAGCATAACAGAGGATACGCAGTATTTT. It translates to CATSITEDTQYF. Full variable domain (rest looked up from reference TRBV15 and TRBJ2-3): DAMVIQNPRYQVTQFGKPVTLSCSQTLNHNVMYWYQQKSSQAPKLLFHYYDKDFNNEADTPDNFQSRRPNTSFCFLDIRSPGLGDTAMYLCATSITEDTQYFGPGTRLTVL.

Ten or more counts support this clonotype. This sequence joins TRBV4-3 and TRBJ2-3, with TRBD2 as a possible D gene (6 bases). This CDR3 region has 17 residues. V lost 0 bases and J 6 bases, leaving 19 bases between the germline ends. Germline V gene lookup returns CDR1 LGHNA and CDR2 YSLEER. The chain's CDR3 is CASSQDGGLINGDTQYF. The CDR3 coding sequence is TGCGCCAGCAGCCAAGATGGAGGACTAATTAATGGCGATACGCAGTATTTT.

As regards this clonotype: This may arise from a read error, as a much more abundant clone is one base away. This rearrangement joins TRBV12-3 or TRBV12-4 to TRBJ2-5; D is uncertain. The ends were cut back, 10 bases at V and 0 bases at J, with 12 bases in the middle. This CDR3 comprises 13 residues. In DNA form, the CDR3 reads TGTGCCATCCAAAGAACGTACCAAGAGACCCAGTACTTC. Encoded protein: CAIQRTYQETQYF.

Worth noting for this clonotype: A much larger clone sits a single nucleotide away, making a read error possible. The V and J genes are TRBV27 and TRBJ2-7; either TRBD1 or TRBD2 may fit D (5 bases each). This CDR3 is built from 13 residues. The germline gives CDR1 MNHEY, CDR2 SMNVEV (reference sequence). V shed 8 bases and J shed 5 bases, with 16 bases lying between them. The CDR3 region is CASGDTGTHEQYF. The CDR3 region has the DNA TGTGCCAGCGGAGACACCGGGACCCACGAGCAGTACTTC.